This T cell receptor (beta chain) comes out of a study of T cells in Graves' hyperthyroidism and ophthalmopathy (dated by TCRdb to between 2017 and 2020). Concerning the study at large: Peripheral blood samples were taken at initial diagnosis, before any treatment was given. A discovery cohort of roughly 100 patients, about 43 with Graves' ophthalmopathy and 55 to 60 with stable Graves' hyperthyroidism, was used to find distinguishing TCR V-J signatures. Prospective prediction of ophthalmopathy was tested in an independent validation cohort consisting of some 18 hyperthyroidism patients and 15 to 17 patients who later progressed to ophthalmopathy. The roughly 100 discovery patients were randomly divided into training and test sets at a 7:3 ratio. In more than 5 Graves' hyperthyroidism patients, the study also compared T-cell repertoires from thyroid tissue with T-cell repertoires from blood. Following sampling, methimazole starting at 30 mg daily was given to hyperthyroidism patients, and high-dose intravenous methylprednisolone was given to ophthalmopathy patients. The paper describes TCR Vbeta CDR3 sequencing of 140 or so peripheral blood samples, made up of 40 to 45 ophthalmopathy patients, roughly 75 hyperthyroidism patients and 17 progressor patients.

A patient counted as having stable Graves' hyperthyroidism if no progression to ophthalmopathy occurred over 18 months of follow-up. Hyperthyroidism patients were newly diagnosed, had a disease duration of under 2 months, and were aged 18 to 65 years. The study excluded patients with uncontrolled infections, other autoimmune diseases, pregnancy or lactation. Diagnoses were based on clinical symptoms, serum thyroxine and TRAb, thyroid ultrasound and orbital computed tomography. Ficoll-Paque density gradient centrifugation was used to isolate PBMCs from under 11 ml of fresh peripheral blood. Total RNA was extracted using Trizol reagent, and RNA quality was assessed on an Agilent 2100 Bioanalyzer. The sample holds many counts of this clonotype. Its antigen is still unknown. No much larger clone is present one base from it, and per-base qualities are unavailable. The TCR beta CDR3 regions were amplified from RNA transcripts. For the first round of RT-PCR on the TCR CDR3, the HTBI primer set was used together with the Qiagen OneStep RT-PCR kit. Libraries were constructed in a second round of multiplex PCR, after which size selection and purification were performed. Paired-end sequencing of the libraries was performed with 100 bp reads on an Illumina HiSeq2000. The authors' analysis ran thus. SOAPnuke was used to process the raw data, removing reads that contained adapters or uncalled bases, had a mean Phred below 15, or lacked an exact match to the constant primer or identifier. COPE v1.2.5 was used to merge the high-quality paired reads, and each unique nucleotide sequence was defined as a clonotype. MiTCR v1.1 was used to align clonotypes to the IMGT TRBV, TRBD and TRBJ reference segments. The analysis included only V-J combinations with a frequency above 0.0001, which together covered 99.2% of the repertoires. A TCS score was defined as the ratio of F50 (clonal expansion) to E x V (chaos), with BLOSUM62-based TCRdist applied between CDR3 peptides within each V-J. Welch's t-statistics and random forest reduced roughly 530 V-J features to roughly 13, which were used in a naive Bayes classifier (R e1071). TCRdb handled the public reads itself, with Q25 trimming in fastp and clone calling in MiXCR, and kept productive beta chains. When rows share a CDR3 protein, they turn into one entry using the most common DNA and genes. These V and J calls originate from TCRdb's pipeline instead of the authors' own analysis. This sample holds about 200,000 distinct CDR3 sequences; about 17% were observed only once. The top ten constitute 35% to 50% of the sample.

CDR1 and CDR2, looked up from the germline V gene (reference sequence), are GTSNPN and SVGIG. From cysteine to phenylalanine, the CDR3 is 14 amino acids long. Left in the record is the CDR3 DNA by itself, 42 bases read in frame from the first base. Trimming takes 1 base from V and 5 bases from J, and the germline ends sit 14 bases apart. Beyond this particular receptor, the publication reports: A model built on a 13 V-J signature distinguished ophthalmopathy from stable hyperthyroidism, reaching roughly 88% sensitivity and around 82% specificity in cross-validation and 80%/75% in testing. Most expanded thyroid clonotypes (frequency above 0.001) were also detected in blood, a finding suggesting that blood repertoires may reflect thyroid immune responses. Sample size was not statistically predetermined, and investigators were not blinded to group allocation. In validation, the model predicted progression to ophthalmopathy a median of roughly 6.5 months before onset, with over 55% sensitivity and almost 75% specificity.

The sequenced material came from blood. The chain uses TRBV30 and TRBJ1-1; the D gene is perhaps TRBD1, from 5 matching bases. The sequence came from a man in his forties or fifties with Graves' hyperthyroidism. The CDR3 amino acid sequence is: CAWSEHSGLTEAFF. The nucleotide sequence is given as TGTGCCTGGAGTGAACACTCAGGGTTGACTGAAGCTTTCTTT.